This T cell receptor (beta chain) was found in a study of blood T cells in healthy people across ages. PCR was performed a second time for 7 to 11 cycles using a sample-barcoded 5' primer and a J-beta primer mix. One entry per CDR3 protein results from TCRdb running MiXCR on the 5' RACE reads. The sample holds some 900,000 distinct CDR3 sequences, roughly 43% seen once. About this clonotype itself: The antigen is not known.

Germline V lookup: CDR1 SGHTA, CDR2 FQGNSA. This CDR3 spans 15 amino acids. The V gene end was trimmed by 5 bases and the J gene end by 4 bases; junction bases not matched to a gene: 5. Study results and limitations: The CMV status of each donor remained undetermined, and this could have confounded shifts in expanded clonotypes. Those diversity estimates obtained from one million T cells were thought to be underestimates. Relative to aged donors, long-lived donors carried more naive CD4+ cells and displayed higher diversity.

J is TRBJ2-1 and V is TRBV7-2; 10 nucleotides align to TRBD2. The sequence came from a man aged 30 to 45 in good health. Material: blood. CDR3 DNA: TGTGCCAGCAGCGTCCCAGCGGGAGGGTACAATGAGCAGTTCTTC. Amino acid sequence: CASSVPAGGYNEQFF.